The present TCR beta chain was sequenced within a study of blood T cell repertoires in COVID-19. Study summary: COVID-19 samples collected from the United States, Italy and Spain covered acute and convalescent phases. In each case, the material was cDNA or gDNA derived from T cells, B-cell-depleted T cells, or PBMCs.

As processed by the authors: Amplifying reference gene primers gave estimates of nucleated cell counts. Libraries were prepared by immunoSEQ multiplex PCR; TCRdb keeps only in-frame clonotypes and omits some of them. V, J and clone size are taken as reported in that table, and D and trimming were inferred from the DNA itself. The sample carries a few hundred thousand clones, around 87% recorded once. Those enrolled in Seattle joined during active infection and were followed longitudinally afterward. The clonotype was recovered from a woman in her twenties or thirties with COVID-19, enrolled during active disease. Sample: peripheral blood.

In DNA form, the CDR3 reads TGTGCCAGCAGTCGCGGGAGGGGAGATACGCAGTATTTT. Translating it yields CASSRGRGDTQYF. This chain connects TRBV6-5 to TRBJ2-3; TRBD2 aligns across 9 bases. This CDR3 has 13 residues. Germline V CDR1 and CDR2: MNHEY, SVGAGI. Germline trimming cut 5 bases from V and 5 bases from J; bases unmatched to any gene: 2.